Following are 24 T cell receptor beta chains from one sample sequenced in a study of blood T cells in healthy people across ages. Together with a sample-barcoded 5' primer, a J-beta primer mix was included in a second PCR lasting about 7 to 12 cycles. TCRdb analysed the 5' RACE reads with MiXCR anew, one entry per CDR3 protein. The repertoire includes 1.5 million to 2 million distinct CDR3 sequences, around 40% of them detected once, and 20% to 25% sits in the top ten. The sequenced material came from blood. The receptors were sampled from a human donor in good health.

The V gene is TRBV20-1, the J gene TRBJ1-5; 8 nucleotides match TRBD1. The CDR3 is 14 amino acids. Germline CDR1 is DFQATT and CDR2 is SNEGSKA (reference sequence). With 4 bases clipped from V and 5 bases from J, the junction kept 7 bases outside the gene matches. The CDR3 bases are TGCAGTGCTAAGACCGGGACAGGAGATCAGCCCCAGCATTTT. It is translated as CSAKTGTGDQPQHF.

This clonotype has more than one count but fewer than ten. V is TRBV7-2 and J is TRBJ2-3, with D perhaps matching TRBD1 (6 bases). The CDR3 consists of 14 residues. The germline CDR1 and CDR2 sequences are SGHTA and FQGNSA. Trimming pared 5 bases from V and 8 bases from J, leaving 17 bases between. Written as DNA, the CDR3 is TGTGCCAGCAGCGCCCTCAGGGGTGCAGGTACGCAGTATTTT. Its translation is CASSALRGAGTQYF.

This clonotype showed up just once. The chain carries TRBV29-1 and TRBJ2-3, with 7 bases fitting TRBD1. The CDR3 consists of 16 residues. CDR1 and CDR2 (germline): SQVTM, ANQGSEA. The V segment lost 3 bases and the J segment 0 bases; nucleotides outside the gene matches: 9. The CDR3 DNA reads TGCAGCGTTGACCCATGGGACAGCGTCAGCACAGATACGCAGTATTTT. Its translation is CSVDPWDSVSTDTQYF.

This clonotype was observed a handful of times. The CDR3, as DNA: TGTGCCAGCAGTGATCGGGCAGGGTTGCGAGAAAAACTGTTTTTT. This encodes CASSDRAGLREKLFF. V is TRBV12-3 or TRBV12-4 and J is TRBJ1-4; a possible D gene is TRBD1 (5 bases). The length of the CDR3 is 15 residues. V was trimmed by 5 bases and J by 8 bases, leaving 18 bases between them.

This clonotype was recorded a few times. As DNA, the CDR3 is TGTGCCACCAGCAGGACAACGACAGGGTTTGCTGAAGCTTTCTTT. Encoded protein: CATSRTTTGFAEAFF. This chain connects TRBV15 to TRBJ1-1; 7 bases are shared with TRBD1. This CDR3 spans 15 amino acids. After removal of 3 bases from V and 6 bases from J, the junction contained 10 bases not matched to a gene. Germline CDR1 LNHNV, CDR2 YYDKDF (reference sequence).

There are many counts of this clonotype. The genes are TRBV6-2 or TRBV6-3 and TRBJ2-6, with D hard to call. The CDR3 is made up of 13 amino acids. The ends were cut back, 9 bases at V and 0 bases at J, with 6 bases in the middle. Germline values: CDR1 MNHEY, CDR2 SVGEGT. CDR3 DNA sequence: TGTGCCAGTGATCTCTCTGGGGCCAACGTCCTGACTTTC. Translating it yields CASDLSGANVLTF.

This clonotype occurred a few times. This rearrangement joins TRBV12-3 or TRBV12-4 to TRBJ2-4; possible D gene TRBD2, 6 bases. TRBJ2-7 explains the end of the DNA better; the J call may be wrong. The CDR3 length is 12 residues. The chain's CDR3 is CASSWDFNEQYF. Written as DNA, the CDR3 is TGTGCCAGCAGCTGGGACTTCAACGAGCAGTACTTC.

This chain uses TRBV7-2 with TRBJ2-3, with 9 bases lining up with TRBD2. The CDR3 consists of 17 residues. Germline trimming cut 3 bases from V and 4 bases from J; bases unmatched to any gene: 11. CDR1 is SGHTA, CDR2 FQGNSA, per germline. The CDR3 bases are TGTGCCAGCAGCTTCCGCGGCGGTAGCGGGGGCCCAGATACGCAGTATTTT. It codes for CASSFRGGSGGPDTQYF.

The sample holds a few counts of this clonotype. The gene calls are TRBV5-1 and TRBJ2-7, with 8 positions matching TRBD1. Trimming at V came to 7 bases and at J to 5 bases, leaving 11 bases not matched to a gene. Germline V CDR1 and CDR2: SGHRS, YFSETQ. This CDR3 is built from 14 residues. The CDR3 is CASRLVGQGDEQYF. The CDR3 DNA follows: TGCGCCAGCCGGCTGGTCGGACAGGGCGACGAGCAGTACTTC.

This clonotype appeared a few times. The V and J genes are TRBV6-6 and TRBJ2-7; D uncertain. V gave up 3 bases and J gave up 2 bases, with 11 bases separating them. Germline V gene sequence: CDR1 MNHNY, CDR2 SVGAGI (reference sequence). This CDR3 region has 14 residues. The CDR3 protein is CASSYSWRAYEQYF. As DNA, the CDR3 is TGTGCCAGCAGTTATTCTTGGAGAGCCTACGAGCAGTACTTC.

In its sample, this clonotype was seen a few times. The chain couples TRBV4-1 to TRBJ1-2; the match to TRBD1 covers 9 bases. J gave up 4 bases and V 3 bases, and 9 bases lay outside the gene matches. Germline V gives CDR1 MGHRA, CDR2 YSYEKL. This CDR3 is 16 amino acids long. This CDR3 reads CASSQVLQGAVYGYTF. In nucleotides, the CDR3 is TGCGCCAGCAGCCAGGTCCTACAGGGGGCGGTCTATGGCTACACCTTC.

The CDR3 loop is CSAPTDRLANYGYTF. As DNA, the CDR3 is TGCAGTGCTCCAACCGACAGATTAGCTAACTATGGCTACACCTTC. V usage is TRBV20-1 and J usage is TRBJ1-2; TRBD1 might be the D (5 bases). CDR1 is DFQATT and CDR2 is SNEGSKA in the germline V gene (reference sequence). V was trimmed by 5 bases and J by 0 bases, leaving 16 bases between them. This CDR3 spans 15 amino acids.

The gene calls are TRBV6-2 or TRBV6-3 and TRBJ1-5; 8 bases fit TRBD1. The CDR3 totals 15 residues. In germline, CDR1 is MNHEY, CDR2 SVGEGT. With V trimmed by 1 base and J by 2 bases, 1 base remained unmatched. The CDR3 nucleotides read TGTGCCAGCAGTTACTTGGGACAGGGCAATCAGCCCCAGCATTTT. Its translation: CASSYLGQGNQPQHF.

The V call is TRBV4-3, the J call TRBJ2-4; the D call may be TRBD1 or TRBD2 (5 bases each). The last part of the DNA fits TRBJ2-5 better; the J call may be wrong. This CDR3 has 16 amino acids. From germline, CDR1 is LGHNA and CDR2 YSLEER. The CDR3 bases are TGCGCCAGCAGCCAAGATGGATCGGGGCTAAAAGAGACCCAGTACTTC. Translating gives CASSQDGSGLKETQYF.

The J gene is TRBJ2-1, the V gene TRBV7-2, with D uncertain. The assigned J gene may be wrong: the sequence end matches TRBJ2-7 better. There are 12 residues in the CDR3. Per germline, CDR1 SGHTA and CDR2 FQGNSA. The CDR3 region is CASRNDASEQYF. The CDR3 nucleotides read TGTGCCAGCAGGAATGATGCCTCCGAGCAGTACTTC.

This chain uses TRBV4-3 with TRBJ2-3; D call uncertain. In germline, CDR1 is LGHNA, CDR2 YSLEER. The CDR3 extends over 17 amino acids. V was clipped by 1 base and J by 4 bases, with 18 bases between them. DNA for the CDR3: TGCGCCAGCAGCCAAGTTCCCGCCCCGGCCAACGCAGATACGCAGTATTTT. Translated: CASSQVPAPANADTQYF.

As regards this clonotype: One end of the junction varies from germline; a read error may be responsible. This chain joins TRBV7-2 and TRBJ2-1, with 8 nucleotides matching TRBD2. The CDR3 is made up of 15 amino acids. CDR1 is SGHTA, CDR2 FQGNSA, per germline. The CDR3 is CAGSLGGGPYNEQFF. The CDR3 nucleotides are TGTGCCGGCAGCTTAGGCGGGGGGCCCTACAATGAGCAGTTCTTC.

The CDR3 DNA is TGTGCCAGCAGTGATGCAGGAGCCGAAGAGACCCAGTACTTC. Translated, it gives CASSDAGAEETQYF. J is TRBJ2-5 and V is TRBV6-1; no clear D. V lost 3 bases to trimming and J lost 3 bases, with 11 bases between them. CDR3 length equals 14 residues. Germline-derived CDR1 and CDR2 are MNHNS and SASEGT.

The V call is TRBV7-2, the J call TRBJ2-4, with 9 bases aligning to TRBD2. The CDR3 consists of 16 residues. Germline CDR1 SGHTA, CDR2 FQGNSA. Losses at the gene ends were 5 bases for V and 0 bases for J; bases not matched to a gene: 5. Written as DNA, the CDR3 is TGTGCCAGCAGCCGGACTAGCGAAATAGCCAAAAACATTCAGTACTTC. Translation: CASSRTSEIAKNIQYF. The variable domain in full, completed from reference TRBV7-2 and TRBJ2-4, reads GAGVSQSPSNKVTEKGKDVELRCDPISGHTALYWYRQSLGQGLEFLIYFQGNSAPDKSGLPSDRFSAERTGGSVSTLTIQRTQQEDSAVYLCASSRTSEIAKNIQYFGAGTRLSVL.

This clonotype showed up many times. The chain has TRBV2 and TRBJ2-5; D perhaps matches TRBD2 (5 bases). V lost 6 bases and J 3 bases, leaving 8 bases between the germline ends. CDR1 SNHLY and CDR2 FYNNEI come from the germline V gene. The CDR3 covers 12 residues. The CDR3 spells CASSQEEETQYF. DNA for the CDR3: TGTGCCAGCAGCCAGGAGGAAGAGACCCAGTACTTC.

This clonotype was picked up a small number of times. The V gene is TRBV5-6, the J gene TRBJ1-2; D ambiguous. The CDR3 is made up of 14 amino acids. Germline CDR1 is SGHDT and CDR2 is YYEEEE. Trimming pared 3 bases from V and 0 bases from J, leaving 9 bases between. CDR3 region: CASSYPRSNYGYTF. CDR3 in DNA: TGTGCCAGCAGCTACCCCCGGTCTAACTATGGCTACACCTTC.

The chain joins TRBV7-2 to TRBJ2-1; D could derive from TRBD1 or TRBD2 (6 bases each). Trimming removed 1 base from V and 12 bases from J, with 22 bases in between. CDR3 length equals 16 residues. Germline assignment: CDR1 SGHTA and CDR2 FQGNSA. CDR3 DNA: TGTGCCAGCAGCTTAGGAGGTGACAGGTCTCCGGGAGCGCAGTTCTTC. Encoded protein: CASSLGGDRSPGAQFF.

This clonotype was found a few times. The chain combines TRBV12-3 or TRBV12-4 with TRBJ1-5; no clear D gene. Trimming pared 6 bases from V and 5 bases from J, leaving 17 bases between. CDR3 size: 15 residues. The CDR3 nucleotides read TGTGCCAGCAGCCCTCCCTGGGGTAATCATCAGCCCCAGCATTTT. It is translated as CASSPPWGNHQPQHF.

The chain employs TRBV27 and TRBJ1-1; possible D gene TRBD1, 5 bases. The ends were cut back, 5 bases at V and 6 bases at J, with 13 bases in the middle. The CDR3 runs to 13 residues. Germline values: CDR1 MNHEY, CDR2 SMNVEV (reference sequence). CDR3 nucleotides: TGTGCCAGCAGTACCATCGGGACGGCTGAAGCTTTCTTT. Translation gives CASSTIGTAEAFF.